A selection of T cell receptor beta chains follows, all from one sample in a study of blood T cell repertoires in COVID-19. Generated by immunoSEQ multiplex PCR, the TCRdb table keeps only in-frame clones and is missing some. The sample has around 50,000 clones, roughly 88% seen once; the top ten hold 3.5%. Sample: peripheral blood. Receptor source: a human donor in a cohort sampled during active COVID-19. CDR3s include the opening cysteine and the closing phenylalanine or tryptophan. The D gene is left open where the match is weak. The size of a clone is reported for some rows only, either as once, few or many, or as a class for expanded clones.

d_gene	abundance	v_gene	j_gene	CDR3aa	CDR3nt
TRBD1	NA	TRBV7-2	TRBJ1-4	CASSLEDRAFEKLFF	TGTGCCAGCAGCTTAGAGGACAGGGCGTTTGAAAAACTGTTTTTT
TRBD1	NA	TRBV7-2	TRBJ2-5	CASTPRTGGIGQETQYF	TGTGCCAGCACCCCCCGGACAGGGGGTATTGGACAAGAGACCCAGTACTTC
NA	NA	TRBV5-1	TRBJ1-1	CASSLVGRGDTEAFF	TGCGCCAGCAGCTTGGTGGGCAGGGGAGACACTGAAGCTTTCTTT
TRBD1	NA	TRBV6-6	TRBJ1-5	CASSRQGLNQPQHF	TGTGCCAGCAGTCGACAGGGATTAAATCAGCCCCAGCATTTT
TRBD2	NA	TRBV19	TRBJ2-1	CASKAGTSGRRPYNEQFF	TGTGCCAGCAAGGCGGGGACTAGCGGGAGGAGACCCTACAATGAGCAGTTCTTC
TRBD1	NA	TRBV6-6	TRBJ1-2	CASRDRTLSGDGYTF	TGTGCCAGCAGGGACAGGACCCTAAGTGGGGATGGCTACACCTTC
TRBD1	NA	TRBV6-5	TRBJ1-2	CASIPTGALFSYTF	TGTGCCAGCATCCCGACAGGGGCCCTTTTTAGCTACACCTTC
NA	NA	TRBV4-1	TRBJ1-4	CASSPPGGGTEKLFF	TGCGCCAGCAGCCCCCCGGGGGGGGGCACGGAAAAACTGTTTTTT
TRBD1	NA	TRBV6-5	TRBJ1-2	CASSKGTADSHGYTF	TGTGCCAGCAGCAAAGGGACAGCTGATTCACATGGCTACACCTTC
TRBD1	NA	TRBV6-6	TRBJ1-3	CASSYPGQGTGNTIYF	TGTGCCAGCAGTTACCCAGGACAGGGGACTGGAAACACCATATATTTT
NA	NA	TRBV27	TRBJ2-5	CASSSEGQETQYF	TGTGCCAGCAGTTCGGAGGGCCAGGAGACCCAGTACTTC
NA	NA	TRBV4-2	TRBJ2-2	CASSLRASAGELFF	TGTGCCAGCAGCCTCAGGGCCTCCGCCGGGGAGCTGTTTTTT
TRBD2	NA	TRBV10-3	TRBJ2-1	CAIKGTSGRGGNEQFF	TGTGCCATCAAAGGGACTAGCGGGAGGGGCGGGAATGAGCAGTTCTTC
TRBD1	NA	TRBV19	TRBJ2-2	CASSPGQAPGELFF	TGTGCCAGTAGTCCGGGACAGGCTCCCGGGGAGCTGTTTTTT
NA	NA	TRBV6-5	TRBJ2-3	CASQTPLETDTQYF	TGTGCCAGCCAGACCCCACTAGAAACAGATACGCAGTATTTT
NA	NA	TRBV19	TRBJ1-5	CASSPGPPPINQPQHF	TGTGCCAGTAGCCCAGGGCCCCCCCCCATCAATCAGCCCCAGCATTTT
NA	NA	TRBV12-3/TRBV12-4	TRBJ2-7	CASSSLRQTEQYF	TGTGCCAGCAGTAGCCTCCGACAGACCGAGCAGTACTTC
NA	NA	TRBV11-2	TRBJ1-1	CASSFSGPAAAFF	TGTGCCAGCAGCTTTTCAGGGCCAGCCGCCGCTTTCTTT
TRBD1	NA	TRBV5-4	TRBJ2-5	CASSAIVRGHGETQYF	TGTGCCAGCAGCGCCATCGTCAGGGGGCATGGGGAGACCCAGTACTTC
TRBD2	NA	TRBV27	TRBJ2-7	CASRHLAGGYEQYF	TGTGCCAGCAGGCACCTAGCGGGAGGTTACGAGCAGTACTTC
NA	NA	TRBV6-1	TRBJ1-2	CASSERGTNYGYTF	TGTGCCAGCAGTGAAAGGGGGACTAACTATGGCTACACCTTC
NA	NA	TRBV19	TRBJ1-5	CASTGRGYSNQPQHF	TGTGCCAGTACCGGACGGGGGTATAGCAATCAGCCCCAGCATTTT
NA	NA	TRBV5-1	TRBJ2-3	CASSLGTGETDTQYF	TGCGCCAGCAGCCTGGGGACGGGAGAGACAGATACGCAGTATTTT
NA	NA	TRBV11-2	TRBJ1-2	CASSLDPYRDDGYTF	TGTGCCAGCAGCTTAGATCCCTACAGGGACGATGGCTACACCTTC
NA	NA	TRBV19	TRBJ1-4	CASSTGVEDNEKLFF	TGTGCCAGTAGTACCGGCGTGGAGGATAATGAAAAACTGTTTTTT
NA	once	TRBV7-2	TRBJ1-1	CAIPSPYRVAATEAFF	TGTGCCATCCCATCCCCTTACAGGGTAGCTGCCACTGAAGCTTTCTTT
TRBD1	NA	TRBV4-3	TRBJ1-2	CASSQDLGQGLAGYTF	TGCGCCAGCAGCCAAGATCTGGGACAGGGTCTGGCTGGCTACACCTTC
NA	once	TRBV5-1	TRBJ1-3	CASSFSGEGLGGHTIYF	TGCGCCAGCAGCTTCTCAGGGGAAGGTCTTGGAGGACACACCATATATTTT
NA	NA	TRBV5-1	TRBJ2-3	CASSQQFDPGVDTQYF	TGCGCCAGCAGCCAACAATTTGACCCTGGAGTAGATACGCAGTATTTT
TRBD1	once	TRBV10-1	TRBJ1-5	CASVSGTGRENNQPQHF	TGCGCCAGCGTTTCCGGGACAGGGCGGGAGAACAATCAGCCCCAGCATTTT
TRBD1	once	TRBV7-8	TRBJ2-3	CASSFTGDADTQYF	TGTGCCAGCAGCTTCACAGGGGATGCAGATACGCAGTATTTT
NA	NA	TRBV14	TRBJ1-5	CASSQESIGQGFEGQPQHF	TGTGCCAGCAGCCAAGAAAGTATCGGTCAGGGGTTTGAGGGTCAGCCCCAGCATTTT
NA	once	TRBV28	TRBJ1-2	CATLLGGAGGYTF	TGTGCCACGCTCCTAGGGGGGGCAGGTGGCTACACCTTC
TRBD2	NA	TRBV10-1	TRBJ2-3	CASSFGLAGEMDTQYF	TGCGCCAGCAGTTTCGGACTAGCGGGAGAGATGGATACGCAGTATTTT
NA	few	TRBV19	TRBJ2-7	CASSIDIETYEQYF	TGTGCCAGTAGTATAGATATTGAGACCTACGAGCAGTACTTC
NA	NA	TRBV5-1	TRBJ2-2	CASSVQGVPGELFF	TGCGCCAGCAGCGTTCAGGGTGTCCCCGGGGAGCTGTTTTTT
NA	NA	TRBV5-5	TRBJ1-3	CASSFFISGNTIYF	TGTGCCAGCAGCTTTTTTATTTCCGGAAACACCATATATTTT
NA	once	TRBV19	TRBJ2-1	CASSPSGYEQFF	TGTGCCAGTAGCCCTTCGGGGTATGAGCAGTTCTTC
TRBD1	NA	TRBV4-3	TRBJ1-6	CASSPGGFTASPLHF	TGCGCCAGCAGCCCAGGGGGCTTTACAGCATCACCCCTCCACTTT